These 2 T cell receptor beta chains originate from one sample sequenced in a study of cytomegalovirus exposure and HLA in healthy donors. TCRdb keeps only in-frame clones here, not all; method: immunoSEQ multiplex PCR. This table holds 100,000 to 150,000 clones, around nine tenths found once. The sample consisted of PBMCs. The receptors here all came from a woman between 18 and 29 years old in good health and CMV-seronegative.

The gene calls are TRBV4-2 and TRBJ2-5, with TRBD1 as a possible D gene (6 bases). Deletions cut 0 bases from V and 5 bases from J, with 13 bases between. The CDR3 runs to 15 residues. Germline loops: CDR1 LGHNA, CDR2 YNFKEQ. The chain's CDR3 is CASSQDRGLSETQYF. Here the CDR3 DNA reads TGTGCCAGCAGCCAAGATAGGGGGTTGAGTGAGACCCAGTACTTC.

Only one count was recorded for this clone. The chain couples TRBV21-1 to TRBJ2-3; the DNA was not compared with TRBD2, the D call given in the table. TRBV21-1 is shown as a pseudogene. The CDR3 covers 12 residues. In nucleotides, the CDR3 is TGTGCCAACCGACTAGTCGCAGATACGCAGTATTTT. Its protein is CANRLVADTQYF.